These T cell receptor beta chains were read from a single sample in a study of CD8+CD57+ T cells in acquired aplastic anemia. TCRdb re-analysed the reads in MiXCR, keeping a single row per CDR3 protein. The table shows approximately 200,000 distinct CDR3 sequences, with about half occurring only once. Material for sequencing was sorted CD4+, CD8+, or CD8+CD57+ T cells (not recorded which) from PBMCs. All receptors derive from a human donor with aplastic anemia. CDR3s include the opening cysteine and the closing phenylalanine or tryptophan. The D gene is left open where the match is weak. Size tells how often a clone was seen (once, few, many) or the class of an expanded clone, and some rows leave it out.

many	TRBV2	TRBJ1-5	TRBD1	15	TGTGCCAGCAGTGAAGACAGGGGACTAAATCAGCCCCAGCATTTT	CASSEDRGLNQPQHF
.	TRBV7-2	TRBJ2-7	.	12	TGTGCCAGCAGCTCTGCGGGGCGCGAGCAGTACTTC	CASSSAGREQYF
.	TRBV2	TRBJ1-5	.	13	TGTGCCAGCAGTGAAAGCAGACAAGAGACCCAGCATTTT	CASSESRQETQHF
many	TRBV5-1	TRBJ1-1	.	15	TGCGCCAGCAGCCTACAGCCGATAGGGAACACTGAAGCTTTCTTT	CASSLQPIGNTEAFF
many	TRBV5-1	TRBJ2-5	TRBD2	16	TGCGCCAGCGGGGGACTAGCGGGGGGGCCCCAAGAGACCCAGTACTTC	CASGGLAGGPQETQYF
few	TRBV20-1	TRBJ2-5	TRBD1	13	TGCAGTGCTAGAGGAATGGACAGGGAGACCCAGTACTTC	CSARGMDRETQYF
.	TRBV20-1	TRBJ2-7	TRBD1	15	TGCAGTGCTAGAGACGGACAGGAAGACTCCTACGAGCAGTACTTC	CSARDGQEDSYEQYF
many	TRBV2	TRBJ1-5	.	14	TGTGCCAGCAGTTCCGACGGGTTCAATCAGCCCCAGCATTTT	CASSSDGFNQPQHF
.	TRBV24-1	TRBJ2-1	TRBD2	16	TGTGCCACCAGTGATTGGTCTAGCGGAACAGACAATGAGCAGTCCTTC	CATSDWSSGTDNEQSF
few	TRBV2	TRBJ1-3	TRBD1	13	TGTACCGGACTCCGGGACAGCGGAAACACCATATATTTT	CTGLRDSGNTIYF
.	TRBV12-3/TRBV12-4	TRBJ2-3	.	18	TGTGCCAGCAGCAAGCTACTCGACAGGGGAGGGGGCACAGATACGCAGTATTTT	CASSKLLDRGGGTDTQYF